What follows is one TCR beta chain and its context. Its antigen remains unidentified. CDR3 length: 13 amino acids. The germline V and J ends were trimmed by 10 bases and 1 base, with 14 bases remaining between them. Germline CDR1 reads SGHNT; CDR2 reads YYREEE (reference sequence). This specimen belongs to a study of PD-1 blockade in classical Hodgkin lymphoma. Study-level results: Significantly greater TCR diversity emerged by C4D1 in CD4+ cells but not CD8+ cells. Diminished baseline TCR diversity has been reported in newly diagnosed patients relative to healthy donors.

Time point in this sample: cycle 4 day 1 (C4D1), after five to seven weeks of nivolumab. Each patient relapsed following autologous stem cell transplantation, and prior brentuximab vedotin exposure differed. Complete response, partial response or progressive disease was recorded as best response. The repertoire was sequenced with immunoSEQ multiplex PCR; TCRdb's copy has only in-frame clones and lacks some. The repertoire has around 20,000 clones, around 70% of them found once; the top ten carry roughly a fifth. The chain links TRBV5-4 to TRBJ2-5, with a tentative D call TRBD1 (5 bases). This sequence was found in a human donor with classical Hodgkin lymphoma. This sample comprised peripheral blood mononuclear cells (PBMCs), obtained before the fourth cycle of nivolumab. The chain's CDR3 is CAAGRQGQETQYF. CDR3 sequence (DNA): TGTGCCGCCGGGCGGCAGGGCCAAGAGACCCAGTACTTC.